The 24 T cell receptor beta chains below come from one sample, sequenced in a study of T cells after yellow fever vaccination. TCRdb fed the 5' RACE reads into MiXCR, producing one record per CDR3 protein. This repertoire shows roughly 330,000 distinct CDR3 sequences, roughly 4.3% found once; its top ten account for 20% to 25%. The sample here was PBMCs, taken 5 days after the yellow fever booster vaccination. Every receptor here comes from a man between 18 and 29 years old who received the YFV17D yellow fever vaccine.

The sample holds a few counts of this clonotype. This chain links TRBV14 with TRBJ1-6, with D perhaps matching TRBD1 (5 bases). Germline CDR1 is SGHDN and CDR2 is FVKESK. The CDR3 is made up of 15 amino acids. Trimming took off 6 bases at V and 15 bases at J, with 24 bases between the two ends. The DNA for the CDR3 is TGTGCCAGCAGTCCTATCCGGGGACGGACTCGAGGCCTCCACTTT. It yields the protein CASSPIRGRTRGLHF.

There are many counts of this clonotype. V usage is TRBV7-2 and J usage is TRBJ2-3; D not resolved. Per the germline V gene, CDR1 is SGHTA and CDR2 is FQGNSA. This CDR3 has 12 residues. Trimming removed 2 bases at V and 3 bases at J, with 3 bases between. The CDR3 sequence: CASSLMTDTQYF. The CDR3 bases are TGTGCCAGCAGCTTAATGACAGATACGCAGTATTTT. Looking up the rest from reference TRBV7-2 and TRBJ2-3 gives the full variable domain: GAGVSQSPSNKVTEKGKDVELRCDPISGHTALYWYRQSLGQGLEFLIYFQGNSAPDKSGLPSDRFSAERTGGSVSTLTIQRTQQEDSAVYLCASSLMTDTQYFGPGTRLTVL.

The CDR3 region is CASSPLRSSEKLFF. Here the CDR3 DNA reads TGTGCCAGCAGCCCCTTGAGGTCTTCGGAAAAACTGTTTTTT. This sequence joins TRBV12-3 or TRBV12-4 and TRBJ1-4; D gene ambiguous. This CDR3 comprises 14 residues. Trimming cost V 6 bases and J 8 bases, with 16 bases left between them.

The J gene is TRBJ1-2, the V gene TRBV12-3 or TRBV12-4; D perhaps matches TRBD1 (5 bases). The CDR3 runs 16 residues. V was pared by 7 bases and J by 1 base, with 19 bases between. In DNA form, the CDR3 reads TGTGCCAGCACCTCTATGACAGCCCGAAGTAACTATGGCTACACCTTC. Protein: CASTSMTARSNYGYTF.

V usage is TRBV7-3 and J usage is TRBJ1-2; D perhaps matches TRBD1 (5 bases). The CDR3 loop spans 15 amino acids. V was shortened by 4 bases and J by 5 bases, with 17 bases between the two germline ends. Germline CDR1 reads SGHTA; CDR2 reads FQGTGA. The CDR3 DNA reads TGTGCCAGCAGCTCTTATGCGGGGACGGAGTATGGCTACACCTTC. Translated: CASSSYAGTEYGYTF.

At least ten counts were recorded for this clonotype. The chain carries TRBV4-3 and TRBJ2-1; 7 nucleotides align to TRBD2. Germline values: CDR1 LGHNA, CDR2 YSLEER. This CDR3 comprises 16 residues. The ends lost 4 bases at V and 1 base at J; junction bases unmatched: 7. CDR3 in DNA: TGCGCCAGCAGCCGGGGGGGTTCTGGGTCCTACAATGAGCAGTTCTTC. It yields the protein CASSRGGSGSYNEQFF.

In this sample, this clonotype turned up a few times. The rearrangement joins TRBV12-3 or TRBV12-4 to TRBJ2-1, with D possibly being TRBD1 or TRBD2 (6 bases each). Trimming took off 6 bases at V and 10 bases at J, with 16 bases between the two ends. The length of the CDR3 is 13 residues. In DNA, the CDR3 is TGTGCCAGCAGGGGGGGCGAAAGCAGCGAGCAGTTCTTC. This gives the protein CASRGGESSEQFF.

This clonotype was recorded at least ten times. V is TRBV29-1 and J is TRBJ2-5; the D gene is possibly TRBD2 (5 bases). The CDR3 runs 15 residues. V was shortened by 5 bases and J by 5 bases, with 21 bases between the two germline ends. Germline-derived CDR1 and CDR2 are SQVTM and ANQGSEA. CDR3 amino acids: CSVIPRGSEWETQYF. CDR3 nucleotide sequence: TGCAGCGTTATCCCCCGGGGATCGGAGTGGGAGACCCAGTACTTC.

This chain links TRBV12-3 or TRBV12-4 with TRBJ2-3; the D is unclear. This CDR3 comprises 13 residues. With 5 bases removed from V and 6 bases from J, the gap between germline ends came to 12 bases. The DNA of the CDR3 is TGTGCCAGCAGTCCCCGGGCCCTTGATACGCAGTATTTT. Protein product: CASSPRALDTQYF.

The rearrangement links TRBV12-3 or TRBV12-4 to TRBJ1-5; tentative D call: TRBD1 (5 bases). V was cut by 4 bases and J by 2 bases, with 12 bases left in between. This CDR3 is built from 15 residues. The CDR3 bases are TGTGCCAGCAGTTCCAGGGCCGGAGGCAATCAGCCCCAGCATTTT. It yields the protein CASSSRAGGNQPQHF.

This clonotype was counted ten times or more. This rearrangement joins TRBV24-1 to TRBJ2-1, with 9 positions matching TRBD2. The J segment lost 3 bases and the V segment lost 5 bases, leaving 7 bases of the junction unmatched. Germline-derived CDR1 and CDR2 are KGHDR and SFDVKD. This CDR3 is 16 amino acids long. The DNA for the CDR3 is TGTGCCACCAGTGGCAATAGCGGGGGAGACTACAATGAGCAGTTCTTC. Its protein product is CATSGNSGGDYNEQFF.

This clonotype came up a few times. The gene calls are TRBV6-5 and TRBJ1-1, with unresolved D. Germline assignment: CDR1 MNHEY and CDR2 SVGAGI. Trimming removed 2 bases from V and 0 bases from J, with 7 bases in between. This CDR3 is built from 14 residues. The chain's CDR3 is CASSYIQMNTEAFF. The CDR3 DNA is TGTGCCAGCAGTTACATTCAGATGAACACTGAAGCTTTCTTT.

The CDR3 region is CASSLLAGGLEQYF. CDR3 nucleotide sequence: TGTGCCAGCAGTTTATTAGCGGGGGGGCTTGAGCAGTACTTC. The chain couples TRBV12-3 or TRBV12-4 to TRBJ2-7, with 11 bases that match TRBD2. CDR3 size: 14 residues. After removal of 2 bases from V and 7 bases from J, the junction contained 4 bases not matched to a gene.

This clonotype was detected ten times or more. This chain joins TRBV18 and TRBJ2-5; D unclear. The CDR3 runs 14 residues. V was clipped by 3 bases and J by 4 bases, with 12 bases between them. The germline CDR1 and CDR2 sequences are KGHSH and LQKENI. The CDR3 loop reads CASSPGSGRETQYF. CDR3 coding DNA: TGTGCCAGCTCACCCGGATCGGGTCGAGAGACCCAGTACTTC.

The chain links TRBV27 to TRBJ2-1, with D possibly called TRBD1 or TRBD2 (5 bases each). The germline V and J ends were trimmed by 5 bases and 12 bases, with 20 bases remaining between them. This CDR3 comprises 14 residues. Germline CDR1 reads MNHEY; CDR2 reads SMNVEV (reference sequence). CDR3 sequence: CASSHTGIGIGQFF. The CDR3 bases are TGTGCCAGCAGTCACACAGGCATCGGGATCGGGCAGTTCTTC.

The CDR3 loop is CATNTGRSYGYTF. The CDR3 coding sequence is TGTGCCACCAACACAGGGCGTTCTTATGGCTACACCTTC. The chain combines TRBV15 with TRBJ1-2; D perhaps matches TRBD1 (6 bases). CDR1 is LNHNV and CDR2 is YYDKDF in the germline V gene (reference sequence). The CDR3 contains 13 residues. The V and J ends lost 7 bases and 5 bases respectively, with 14 bases between them.

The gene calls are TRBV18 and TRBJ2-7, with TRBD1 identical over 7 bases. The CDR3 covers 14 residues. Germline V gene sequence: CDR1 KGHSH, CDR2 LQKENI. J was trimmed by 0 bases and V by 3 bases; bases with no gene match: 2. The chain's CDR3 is CASSPGTASYEQYV. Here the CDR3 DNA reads TGTGCCAGCTCACCCGGGACAGCCTCCTACGAGCAGTACGTC.

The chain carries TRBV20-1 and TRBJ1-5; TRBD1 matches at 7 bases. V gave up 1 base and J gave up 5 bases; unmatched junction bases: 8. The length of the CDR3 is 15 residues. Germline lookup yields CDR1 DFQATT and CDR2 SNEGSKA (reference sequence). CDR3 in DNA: TGCAGTGCTAGAGTCAGAGGGGGCGGCTATCAGCCCCAGCATTTT. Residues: CSARVRGGGYQPQHF.

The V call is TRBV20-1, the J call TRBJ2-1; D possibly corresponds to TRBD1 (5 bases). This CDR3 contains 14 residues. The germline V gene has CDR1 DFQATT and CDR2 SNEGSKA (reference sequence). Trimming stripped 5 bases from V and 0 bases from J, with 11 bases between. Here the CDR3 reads CSADRGSSYNEQFF. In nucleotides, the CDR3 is TGCAGTGCTGATAGGGGTAGCTCCTACAATGAGCAGTTCTTC.

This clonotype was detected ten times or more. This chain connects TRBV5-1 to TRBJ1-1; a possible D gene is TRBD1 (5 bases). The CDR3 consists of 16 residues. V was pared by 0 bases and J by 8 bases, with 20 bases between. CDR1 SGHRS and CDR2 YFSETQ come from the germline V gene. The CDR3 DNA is TGCGCCAGCAGCTTGGCCCATGGCGGGGCAGGTTTCGAAGCTTTCTTT. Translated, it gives CASSLAHGGAGFEAFF.

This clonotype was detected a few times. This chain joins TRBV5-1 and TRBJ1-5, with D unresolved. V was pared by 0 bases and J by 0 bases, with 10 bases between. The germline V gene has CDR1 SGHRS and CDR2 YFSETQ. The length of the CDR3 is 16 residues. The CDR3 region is CASSLAPDYSNQPQHF. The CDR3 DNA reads TGCGCCAGCAGCTTGGCCCCAGATTATAGCAATCAGCCCCAGCATTTT.

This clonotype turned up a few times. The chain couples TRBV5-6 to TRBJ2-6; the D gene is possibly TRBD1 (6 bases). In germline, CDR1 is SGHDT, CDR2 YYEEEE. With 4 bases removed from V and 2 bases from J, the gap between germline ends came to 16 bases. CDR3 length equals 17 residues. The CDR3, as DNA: TGTGCCAGCAGCAGGTCCGACAGGCGGGCTGGGGCCAACGTCCTGACTTTC. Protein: CASSRSDRRAGANVLTF.

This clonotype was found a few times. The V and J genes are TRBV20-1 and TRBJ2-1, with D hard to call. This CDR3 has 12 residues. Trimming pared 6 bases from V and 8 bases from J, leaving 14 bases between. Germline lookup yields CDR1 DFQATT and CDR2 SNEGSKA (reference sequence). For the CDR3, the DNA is TGCAGTGCCAAGCCAGTGGCGGATGAGCAGTTCTTC. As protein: CSAKPVADEQFF.

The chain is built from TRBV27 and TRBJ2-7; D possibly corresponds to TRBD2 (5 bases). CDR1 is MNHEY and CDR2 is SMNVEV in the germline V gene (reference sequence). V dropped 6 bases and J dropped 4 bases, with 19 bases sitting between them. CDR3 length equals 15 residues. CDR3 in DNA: TGTGCCAGCAGCGGGCGGTCGGGAATGTCTTACGAGCAGTACGTC. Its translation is CASSGRSGMSYEQYV.